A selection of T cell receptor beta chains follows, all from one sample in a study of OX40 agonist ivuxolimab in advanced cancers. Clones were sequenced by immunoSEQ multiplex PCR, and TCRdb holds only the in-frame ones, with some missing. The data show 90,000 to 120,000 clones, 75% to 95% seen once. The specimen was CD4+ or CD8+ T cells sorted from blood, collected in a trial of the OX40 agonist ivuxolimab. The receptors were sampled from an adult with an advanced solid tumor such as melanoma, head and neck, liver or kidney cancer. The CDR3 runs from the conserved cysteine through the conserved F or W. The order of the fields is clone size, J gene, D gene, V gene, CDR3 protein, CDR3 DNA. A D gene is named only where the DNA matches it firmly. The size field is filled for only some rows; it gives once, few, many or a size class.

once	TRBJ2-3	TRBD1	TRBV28	CASSFPQGPGDTQYF	TGTGCCAGCAGTTTCCCACAGGGGCCGGGAGATACGCAGTATTTT
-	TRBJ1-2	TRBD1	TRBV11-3	CASSPWTGRANYGYTF	TGTGCCAGCAGCCCCTGGACAGGACGAGCTAACTATGGCTACACCTTC
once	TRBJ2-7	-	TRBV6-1	CATDRVAYEQYF	TGTGCCACAGACCGGGTAGCCTACGAGCAGTACTTC
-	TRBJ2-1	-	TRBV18	CASSPSDYPTYNEQFF	TGTGCCAGCTCACCTTCGGACTACCCGACTTACAATGAGCAGTTCTTC
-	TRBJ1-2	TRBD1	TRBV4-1	CASSQTRDSYYGYTF	TGCGCCAGCAGCCAGACCCGGGACAGTTACTATGGCTACACCTTC
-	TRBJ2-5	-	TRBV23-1	CASSQSVGARQETQYF	TGCGCCAGCAGTCAATCGGTAGGGGCCCGCCAAGAGACCCAGTACTTC
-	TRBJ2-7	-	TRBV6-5	CASSYSGGPYEQYF	TGTGCCAGCAGTTACTCCGGGGGTCCTTACGAGCAGTACTTC
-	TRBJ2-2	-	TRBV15	CATSGLTGELFF	TGTGCCACCTCGGGTCTCACCGGGGAGCTGTTTTTT
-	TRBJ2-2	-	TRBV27	CASSATNTGELFF	TGTGCCAGCAGTGCCACGAACACCGGGGAGCTGTTTTTT
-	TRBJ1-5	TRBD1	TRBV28	CASSLLTGGSNQPQHF	TGTGCCAGCAGTTTATTGACAGGGGGGAGCAATCAGCCCCAGCATTTT
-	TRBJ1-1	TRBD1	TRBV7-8	CASSLWLGLGGQGKNTEAFF	TGTGCCAGCAGCTTATGGCTTGGCTTAGGAGGACAGGGAAAGAACACTGAAGCTTTCTTT
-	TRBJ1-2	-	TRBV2	CASRFDRTNYGYTF	TGTGCCAGCAGGTTCGACAGAACCAACTATGGCTACACCTTC
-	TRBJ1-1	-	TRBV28	CASRSSTEAFF	TGTGCCAGCAGGTCTAGCACTGAAGCTTTCTTT
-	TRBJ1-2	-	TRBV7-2	CASSSRGALSPEGYTF	TGTGCCAGCAGCTCAAGAGGTGCCCTTTCCCCGGAAGGCTACACCTTC
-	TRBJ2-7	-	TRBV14	CASSQVRSGQSGEQYF	TGTGCCAGCAGCCAAGTAAGGTCGGGGCAAAGCGGCGAGCAGTACTTC
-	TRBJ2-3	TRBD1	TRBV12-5	CASGLAGTASTDTQYF	TGTGCTAGTGGTTTGGCCGGGACAGCTAGCACAGATACGCAGTATTTT
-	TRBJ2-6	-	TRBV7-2	CASSLDFSGANVLTF	TGTGCCAGCAGCTTAGATTTCTCTGGGGCCAACGTCCTGACTTTC
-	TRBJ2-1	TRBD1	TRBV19	CASSMSDRAPWAYNEQFF	TGTGCCAGTAGTATGTCCGACAGGGCCCCGTGGGCCTACAATGAGCAGTTCTTC
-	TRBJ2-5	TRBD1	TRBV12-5	CASGLTTSGTGWETQYF	TGTGCTAGTGGTTTGACCACCTCCGGGACAGGGTGGGAGACCCAGTACTTC
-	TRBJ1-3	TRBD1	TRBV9	CASSVGPGQGAGNTIYF	TGTGCCAGCAGCGTAGGGCCGGGACAGGGGGCAGGAAACACCATATATTTT
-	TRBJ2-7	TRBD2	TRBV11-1	CASSLRLADSYEQYF	TGTGCCAGCAGCTTACGACTAGCGGACTCCTACGAGCAGTACTTC
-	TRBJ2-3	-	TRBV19	CASSPRDSRTQYF	TGTGCCAGTAGTCCCCGGGACTCACGGACGCAGTATTTT
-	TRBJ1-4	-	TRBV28	CASSLGSGGNEKLFF	TGTGCCAGCAGTTTAGGTAGCGGGGGTAATGAAAAACTGTTTTTT
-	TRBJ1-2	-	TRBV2	CASSQETYGYTF	TGTGCCAGCAGTCAAGAAACCTATGGCTACACCTTC
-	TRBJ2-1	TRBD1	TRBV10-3	CAISEQGAGIYNEQFF	TGTGCCATCAGTGAACAGGGGGCAGGGATCTACAATGAGCAGTTCTTC
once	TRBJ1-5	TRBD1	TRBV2	CASREDRGSYQPQHF	TGTGCCAGCAGGGAGGACAGGGGTAGTTATCAGCCCCAGCATTTT
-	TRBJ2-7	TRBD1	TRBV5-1	CASSQGTGSTYEQYF	TGCGCCAGCAGCCAGGGGACAGGGTCAACCTACGAGCAGTACTTC
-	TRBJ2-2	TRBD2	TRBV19	CASSIPGGRTGELFF	TGTGCCAGTAGTATACCGGGAGGGAGGACCGGGGAGCTGTTTTTT
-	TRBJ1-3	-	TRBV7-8	CASSLGAGAGGNTIYF	TGTGCCAGCAGCTTAGGGGCAGGGGCGGGTGGAAACACCATATATTTT
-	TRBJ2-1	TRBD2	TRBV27	CASSLLAGPVVVFF	TGTGCCAGCAGTTTGCTAGCGGGACCTGTAGTAGTTTTCTTC
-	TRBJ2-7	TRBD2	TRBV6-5	CASSYSGLAGNYEQYF	TGTGCCAGCAGTTACTCCGGACTAGCGGGTAACTACGAGCAGTACTTC
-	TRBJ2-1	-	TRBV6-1	CASSARQGKVDEQFF	TGTGCCAGCAGTGCTCGGCAGGGGAAGGTTGATGAGCAGTTCTTC
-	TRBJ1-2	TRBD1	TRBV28	CASKTGGAQYGYTF	TGTGCCAGCAAAACAGGGGGCGCTCAATATGGCTACACCTTC
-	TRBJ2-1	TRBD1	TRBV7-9	CASRMGQGDYNEQFF	TGTGCCAGCAGAATGGGACAGGGGGACTACAATGAGCAGTTCTTC
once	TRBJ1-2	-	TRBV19	CASSHHGTEANYGYTF	TGTGCCAGTAGTCACCATGGGACGGAAGCTAACTATGGCTACACCTTC
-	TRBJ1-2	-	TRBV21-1	CASSKVSGRDGYTF	TGTGCCAGCAGCAAAGTGTCGGGGAGGGACGGCTACACCTTC
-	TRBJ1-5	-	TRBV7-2	CASSLAAYQPQHF	TGTGCCAGCAGCTTAGCGGCCTATCAGCCCCAGCATTTT
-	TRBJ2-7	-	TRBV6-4	CASNWGGSGEQYF	TGTGCCAGCAATTGGGGAGGCTCGGGCGAGCAGTACTTC
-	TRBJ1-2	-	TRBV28	CASSGSATNYGYTF	TGTGCCAGCAGTGGGTCAGCAACTAACTATGGCTACACCTTC
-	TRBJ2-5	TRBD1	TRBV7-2	CASSFGPGQGEETQYF	TGTGCCAGCAGCTTTGGGCCGGGACAGGGTGAAGAGACCCAGTACTTC
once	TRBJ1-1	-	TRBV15	CATSRGGSGSPEAFF	TGTGCCACCAGCAGAGGGGGGTCGGGCTCCCCCGAAGCTTTCTTT
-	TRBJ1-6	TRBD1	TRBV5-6	CASSGSTGDNSPLHF	TGTGCCAGCAGCGGTTCCACAGGGGATAATTCACCCCTCCACTTT
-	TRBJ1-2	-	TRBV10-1	CASSENREHGYTF	TGCGCCAGCAGTGAGAACAGGGAACATGGCTACACCTTC
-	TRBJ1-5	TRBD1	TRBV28	CASSVAGQGDLAQHF	TGTGCCAGCAGTGTGGCTGGACAGGGGGACTTGGCCCAGCATTTT
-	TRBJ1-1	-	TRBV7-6	CASSLAPPTEAFF	TGTGCCAGCAGCTTAGCCCCACCAACTGAAGCTTTCTTT
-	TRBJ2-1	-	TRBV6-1	CASSAARPNEQFF	TGTGCCAGCAGTGCAGCGCGGCCCAATGAGCAGTTCTTC
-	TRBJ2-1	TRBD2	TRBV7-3	CASSLALGLAEINEQFF	TGTGCCAGCAGCTTAGCCCTTGGACTAGCGGAGATTAATGAGCAGTTCTTC
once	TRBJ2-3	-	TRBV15	CATSRGPGQGDTQYF	TGTGCCACCAGCAGAGGCCCAGGGCAGGGAGATACGCAGTATTTT
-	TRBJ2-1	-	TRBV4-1	CASSLRPTESSYNEQFF	TGCGCCAGCAGCCTCCGACCTACAGAGAGCTCCTACAATGAGCAGTTCTTC
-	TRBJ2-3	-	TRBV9	CASSGGTQYF	TGTGCCAGCAGCGGGGGTACGCAGTATTTT
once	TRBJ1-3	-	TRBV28	CATRTPGNTIYF	TGTGCCACCCGGACGCCTGGAAACACCATATATTTT
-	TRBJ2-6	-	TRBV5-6	CASSLAGAKWTSGANVLTF	TGTGCCAGCAGCTTGGCAGGGGCGAAGTGGACTTCTGGGGCCAACGTCCTGACTTTC
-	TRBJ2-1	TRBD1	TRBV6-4	CASSLTGGNPNEQFF	TGTGCCAGCAGCTTGACAGGGGGCAATCCCAATGAGCAGTTCTTC
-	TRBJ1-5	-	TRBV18	CASQPGLNQPQHF	TGTGCCAGCCAACCGGGACTAAATCAGCCCCAGCATTTT
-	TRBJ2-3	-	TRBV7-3	CASSHAGDTQYF	TGTGCCAGCAGCCACGCGGGAGATACGCAGTATTTT
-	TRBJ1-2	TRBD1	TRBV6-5	CASSYSGQGNYGYTF	TGTGCCAGCAGTTACTCGGGACAGGGGAACTATGGCTACACCTTC
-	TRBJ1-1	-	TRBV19	CASSTSSLNTEAFF	TGTGCCAGTAGTACGAGCAGTTTGAACACTGAAGCTTTCTTT
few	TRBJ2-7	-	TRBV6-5	CASSYSNSTRNF	TGTGCCAGCAGTTACTCGAACTCGACTCGAAACTTC
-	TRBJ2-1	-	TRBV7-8	CASSLDRDVAVF	TGTGCCAGCAGCTTAGACCGGGACGTAGCAGTCTTC